This T cell receptor beta chain was captured by sequencing in a study of cytomegalovirus exposure and HLA in healthy donors. The study's findings and limits: Association with HLA alleles at 0.05 false discovery rate was found for about 17,000 TCR beta sequences in a later analysis.

The study ran its PCR with 60 Vbeta and 13 Jbeta primers. The method was immunoSEQ multiplex PCR; TCRdb's version includes in-frame clones alone and lacks a portion of them. This sample has around 180,000 clones; less than 85% occur once, and the top ten carry around 6%. Trimming pared 0 bases from V and 5 bases from J, leaving 11 bases between. The CDR3 loop spans 15 amino acids. Germline CDR1 and CDR2: MNHNY and SVGAGI (reference sequence). About this clone itself: The antigen is not known.

Each of the donors was a healthy bone marrow donor. This chain links TRBV6-6 with TRBJ1-5; possible D gene TRBD1, 5 bases. The sample comprised PBMCs. The sequence was obtained from a man aged 35-49 years in good health and CMV-seronegative. CDR3 residues: CASSYSRQGHQPQHF. CDR3 bases: TGTGCCAGCAGTTACTCTCGGCAGGGCCATCAGCCCCAGCATTTT.